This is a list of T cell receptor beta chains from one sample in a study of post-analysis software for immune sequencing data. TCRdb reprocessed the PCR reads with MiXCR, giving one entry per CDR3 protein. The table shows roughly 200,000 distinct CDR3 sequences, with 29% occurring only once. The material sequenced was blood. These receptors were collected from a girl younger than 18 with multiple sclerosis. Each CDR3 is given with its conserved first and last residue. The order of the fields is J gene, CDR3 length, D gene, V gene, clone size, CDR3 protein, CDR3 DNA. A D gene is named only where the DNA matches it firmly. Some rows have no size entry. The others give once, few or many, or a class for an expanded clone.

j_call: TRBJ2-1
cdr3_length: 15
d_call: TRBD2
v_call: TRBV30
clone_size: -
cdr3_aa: CAWSTMTGGAGEQFF
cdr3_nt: TGTGCCTGGAGTACCATGACCGGGGGGGCGGGTGAGCAGTTCTTC

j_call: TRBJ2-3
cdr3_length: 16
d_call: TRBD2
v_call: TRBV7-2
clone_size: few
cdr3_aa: CASSSRAGAGTDTQYF
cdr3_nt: TGTGCCAGCAGCTCTCGAGCGGGAGCGGGCACAGATACGCAGTATTTT

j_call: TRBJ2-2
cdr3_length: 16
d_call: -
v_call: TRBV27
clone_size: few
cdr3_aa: CASSLFWRTGGGELFF
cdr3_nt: TGTGCCAGCAGTTTATTCTGGAGGACCGGGGGCGGGGAGCTGTTTTTT

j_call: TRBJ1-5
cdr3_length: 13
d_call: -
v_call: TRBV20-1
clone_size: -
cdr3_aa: CGAQGPEGQPQHF
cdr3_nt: TGCGGTGCCCAGGGGCCCGAAGGGCAGCCCCAGCATTTT

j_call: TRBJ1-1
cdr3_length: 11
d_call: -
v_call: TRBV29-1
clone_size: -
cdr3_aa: CSAEPGAEAFF
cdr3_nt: TGCAGCGCTGAACCCGGGGCTGAAGCTTTCTTT

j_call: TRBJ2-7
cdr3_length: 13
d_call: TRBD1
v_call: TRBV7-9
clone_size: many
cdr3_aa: CASSTQGSYEQYF
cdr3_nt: TGTGCCAGCAGCACACAGGGGTCCTACGAGCAGTACTTC

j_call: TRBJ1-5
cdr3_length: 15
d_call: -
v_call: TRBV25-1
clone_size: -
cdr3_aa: CASSDWGDSNQPQHF
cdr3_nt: TGTGCCAGCAGTGATTGGGGGGATAGCAATCAGCCCCAGCATTTT

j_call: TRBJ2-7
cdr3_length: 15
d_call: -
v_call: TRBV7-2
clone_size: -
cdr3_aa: CASSPTPQGGGEQYF
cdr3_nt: TGTGCCAGCAGCCCTACCCCACAGGGAGGGGGCGAGCAGTACTTC

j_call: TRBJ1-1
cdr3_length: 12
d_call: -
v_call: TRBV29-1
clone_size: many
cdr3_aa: CSVRGPGTEAFF
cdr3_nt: TGCAGCGTTCGGGGGCCGGGGACTGAAGCTTTCTTT

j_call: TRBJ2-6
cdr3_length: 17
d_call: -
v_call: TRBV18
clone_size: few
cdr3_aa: CASSPPGRTSGANVLTF
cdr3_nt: TGTGCCAGCTCACCACCGGGACGGACCTCTGGGGCCAACGTCCTGACTTTC

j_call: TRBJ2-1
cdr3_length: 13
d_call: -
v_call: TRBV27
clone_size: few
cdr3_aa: CASRLRTYNEQFF
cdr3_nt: TGTGCCAGCAGACTGCGTACCTACAATGAGCAGTTCTTC

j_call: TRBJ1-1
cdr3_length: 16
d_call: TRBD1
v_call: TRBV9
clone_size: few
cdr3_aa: CASSPSDRATVTEAFF
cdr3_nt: TGTGCCAGCAGCCCTAGCGACAGGGCTACAGTGACTGAAGCTTTCTTT

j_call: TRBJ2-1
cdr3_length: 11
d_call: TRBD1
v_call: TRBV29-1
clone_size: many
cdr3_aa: CSVQTGGEQFF
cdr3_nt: TGCAGCGTCCAGACAGGGGGCGAGCAGTTCTTC

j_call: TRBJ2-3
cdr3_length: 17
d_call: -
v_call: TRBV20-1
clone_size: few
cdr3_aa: CSARDLLGRSTGDTQYF
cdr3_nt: TGCAGTGCTAGAGATTTACTGGGCAGATCGACCGGGGATACGCAGTATTTT

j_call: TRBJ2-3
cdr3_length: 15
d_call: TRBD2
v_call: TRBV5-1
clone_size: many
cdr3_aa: CASSLATSGTDTQYF
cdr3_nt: TGCGCCAGCAGCTTGGCTACTAGCGGCACAGATACGCAGTATTTT

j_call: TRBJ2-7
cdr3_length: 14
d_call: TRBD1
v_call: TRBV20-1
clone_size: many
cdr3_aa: CSAPDRESSYEQYF
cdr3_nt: TGCAGTGCGCCGGACAGGGAGAGCTCCTACGAGCAGTACTTC

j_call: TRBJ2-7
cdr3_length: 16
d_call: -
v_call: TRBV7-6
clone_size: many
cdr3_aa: CASSRWTAESSYEQYF
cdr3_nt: TGTGCCAGCAGCAGATGGACAGCTGAGAGCTCCTACGAGCAGTACTTC

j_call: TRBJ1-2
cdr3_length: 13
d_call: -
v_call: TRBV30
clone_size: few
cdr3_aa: CAWSPTVDYGYTF
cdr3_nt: TGTGCCTGGAGTCCTACGGTGGACTATGGCTACACCTTC

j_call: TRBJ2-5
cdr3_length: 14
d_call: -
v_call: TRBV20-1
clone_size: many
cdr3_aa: CSAGLGSEQETQYF
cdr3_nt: TGCAGTGCTGGCCTGGGATCAGAACAAGAGACCCAGTACTTC

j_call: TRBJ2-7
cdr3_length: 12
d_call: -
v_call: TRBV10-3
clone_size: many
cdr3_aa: CAISEGGYEQYF
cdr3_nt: TGTGCCATCAGTGAGGGGGGTTACGAGCAGTACTTC

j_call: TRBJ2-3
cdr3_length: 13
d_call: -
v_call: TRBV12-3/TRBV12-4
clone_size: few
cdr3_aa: CASSPRQTDAQYF
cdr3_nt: TGTGCCAGCAGTCCTCGCCAGACAGATGCGCAGTATTTT

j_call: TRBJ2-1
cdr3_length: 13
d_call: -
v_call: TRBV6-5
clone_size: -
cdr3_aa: CASSPGQRNEQFF
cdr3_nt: TGTGCCAGCAGTCCGGGTCAACGCAATGAGCAGTTCTTC

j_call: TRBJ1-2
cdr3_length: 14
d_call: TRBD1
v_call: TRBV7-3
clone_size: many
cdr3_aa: CASSPGQGADGYTF
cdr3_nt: TGTGCCAGCAGCCCCGGGCAGGGGGCGGATGGCTACACCTTC